This TCR beta chain was retrieved from a study of cytomegalovirus exposure and HLA in healthy donors. Study-wide points: Presence/absence analyses supposed approximately even sequencing depth among donors. Reportedly, HLA-A and HLA-B alleles of most subjects were accurately predicted from TCR beta. With further analysis later on, most CMV-associated TCR beta chains appeared HLA-restricted.

V lost 7 bases to trimming and J lost 7 bases, with 16 bases between them. The CDR3 sequence is 13 residues long. Germline CDR1 MNHEY, CDR2 SVGAGI. Both 60 Vbeta primers and 13 Jbeta primers went into the PCR. Method: immunoSEQ multiplex PCR; TCRdb's copy keeps in-frame clones and lacks some. The table has around 170,000 clones, 70% to 80% seen once. This clone has at least ten counts. Its target is unknown. This sequence originates from a male donor in good health and CMV-seronegative. The material sequenced was PBMCs. The gene calls are TRBV6-5 and TRBJ1-1; the D gene is possibly TRBD1 (6 bases). CDR3 in amino acids: CASTSPGGLEAFF. The DNA for the CDR3 is TGTGCCAGCACCTCCCCGGGGGGCCTTGAAGCTTTCTTT.